The 25 T cell receptor beta chains below were found in one sample sequenced in a study of cytomegalovirus exposure and HLA in healthy donors. The table came from immunoSEQ multiplex PCR; TCRdb's copy has only in-frame clones and leaves some out. The sample gives under 150,000 clones, more than 85% of which show up once; roughly 10% is in the top ten. The sample was PBMCs. Every receptor here comes from a man aged 18 to 29 in good health and CMV-seropositive.

The CDR3 nucleotides read TGTGCCAGCAGTGAAGCGGGGGGAGGGACTGGCTGGTGGCAGTACTTC. Encoded protein: CASSEAGGGTGWWQYF. The chain uses TRBV6-1 and TRBJ2-7; TRBD2 matches 7 bases. This CDR3 has 16 amino acids. The trim removed 0 bases at V and 9 bases at J, leaving 14 bases unmatched. Germline V gene data show CDR1 as MNHNS and CDR2 as SASEGT.

This chain connects TRBV5-5 to TRBJ2-1; possible D gene TRBD1, 5 bases. Trimming removed 1 base at V and 2 bases at J, with 10 bases between. Looked up from germline, CDR1 is SGHKS and CDR2 is YYEKEE (reference sequence). The length of the CDR3 is 15 residues. The DNA for the CDR3 is TGTGCCAGCAGCTTGTTCGGACAAGCCTACAATGAGCAGTTCTTC. This sequence encodes CASSLFGQAYNEQFF.

This clone was counted a single time. V and J are TRBV25-1 and TRBJ2-2, with 8 positions matching TRBD2. J was trimmed by 5 bases and V by 3 bases; bases with no gene match: 5. This CDR3 spans 15 amino acids. The germline CDR1 and CDR2 sequences are MGHDK and SYGVNS. CDR3 sequence: CASSDRKRETGELFF. The DNA of the CDR3 is TGTGCCAGCAGTGATAGAAAGCGGGAGACCGGGGAGCTGTTTTTT.

The chain has TRBV7-6 and TRBJ2-1; a possible D gene is TRBD1 (7 bases). Trimming took 4 bases from V and 3 from J, leaving 13 bases between them. The CDR3 is 15 amino acids. CDR1 and CDR2 from the germline V gene are SGHVS and FNYEAQ. CDR3 sequence (DNA): TGTGCCAGCAGCTCTTCAGGGGGAGGCTACAATGAGCAGTTCTTC. Its protein product is CASSSSGGGYNEQFF.

On this clone: The junction departs from germline at one end; a sequencing error may be responsible. The V gene is TRBV18, the J gene TRBJ2-1, with D perhaps TRBD2 (5 bases). The CDR3 covers 14 residues. Germline assignment: CDR1 KGHSH and CDR2 LQKENI. CDR3 coding DNA: TGTGCCAGCTCACCCGTGGGGAGACGGGGTGAGGAGTTCTTC. The encoded protein is CASSPVGRRGEEFF.

This chain connects TRBV5-1 to TRBJ2-7; TRBD1 agrees at 7 bases. This CDR3 contains 14 residues. Germline V lookup: CDR1 SGHRS, CDR2 YFSETQ. V was clipped by 0 bases and J by 4 bases; unmatched bases: 4. The CDR3 sequence is CASSLARDSYEQYF. In nucleotides, the CDR3 is TGCGCCAGCAGCTTGGCACGGGACAGTTACGAGCAGTACTTC.

The chain is built from TRBV6-1 and TRBJ2-2; 9 bases agree with TRBD2. CDR3 size: 17 residues. Germline V CDR1 and CDR2: MNHNS, SASEGT. V was pared by 2 bases and J by 6 bases, with 10 bases of the junction left unmatched. CDR3 loop: CASSERSGRPRAGELFF. The CDR3 coding sequence is TGTGCCAGCAGTGAAAGGAGCGGGAGGCCACGGGCCGGGGAGCTGTTTTTT.

V and J are TRBV6-5 and TRBJ1-2, with 7 bases aligning to TRBD1. The V gene end was trimmed by 7 bases and the J gene end by 8 bases; junction bases not matched to a gene: 16. The CDR3 runs to 15 residues. Germline V gene lookup returns CDR1 MNHEY and CDR2 SVGAGI. CDR3 protein: CASIKEGQPFGGYTF. CDR3 DNA: TGTGCCAGCATTAAGGAGGGACAGCCCTTTGGGGGCTACACCTTC.

The chain is built from TRBV2 and TRBJ2-7, with TRBD2 identical over 7 bases. Germline CDR1 reads SNHLY; CDR2 reads FYNNEI. CDR3 length: 11 amino acids. J lost 4 bases, V lost 8 bases, and 2 bases had no gene match. CDR3 sequence: CASRGEYEQYF. The CDR3 DNA reads as TGTGCCAGCCGGGGGGAGTACGAGCAGTACTTC.

The chain is built from TRBV28 and TRBJ2-1; 13 positions agree with TRBD2. Germline V gene data show CDR1 as MDHEN and CDR2 as SYDVKM. The CDR3 totals 15 residues. V gave up 5 bases and J gave up 11 bases; unmatched junction bases: 9. DNA of the CDR3: TGTGCCAGCAGTGTAACAGGGGGACTAGCGGGAAAGCAGTTCTTC. Translated, it gives CASSVTGGLAGKQFF.

This clone has ten or more counts. V usage is TRBV7-8 and J usage is TRBJ1-1; the D is unclear. The ends were cut back, 7 bases at V and 1 base at J, with 10 bases in the middle. This CDR3 has 13 amino acids. Germline V lookup: CDR1 SGHVS, CDR2 FQNEAQ. DNA for the CDR3: TGTGCCAGCACCATACAAAGGAACACTGAAGCTTTCTTT. Its translation: CASTIQRNTEAFF. Full variable domain (missing parts from reference TRBV7-8 and TRBJ1-1): GAGVSQSPRYKVAKRGQDVALRCDPISGHVSLFWYQQALGQGPEFLTYFQNEAQLDKSGLPSDRFFAERPEGSVSTLKIQRTQQEDSAVYLCASTIQRNTEAFFGQGTRLTVV.

This clone was seen once. The DNA for the CDR3 is TGTGCCAGCAGCACCGGGACAGGGGGCGAGACTGAAGCTTTCTTT. It codes for CASSTGTGGETEAFF. This chain connects TRBV6-5 to TRBJ1-1; 12 bases align to TRBD1. The germline CDR1 and CDR2 sequences are MNHEY and SVGAGI. CDR3 length: 15 residues. Unmatched junction bases numbered 7, after V lost 6 bases and J lost 5 bases.

The chain has TRBV19 and TRBJ2-7, with D perhaps matching TRBD2 (5 bases). The CDR3 sequence is 15 residues long. Trimming left V 3 bases short and J 3 bases short, with 15 bases between. Germline V gives CDR1 LNHDA, CDR2 SQIVND (reference sequence). The CDR3, as DNA: TGTGCCAGTAGTATGACCGGGGAGATGGGCTACGAGCAGTACTTC. Its translation: CASSMTGEMGYEQYF.

This clone appeared a few times. The chain recombines TRBV7-6 with TRBJ1-6; a possible D gene is TRBD1 (6 bases). Germline loops: CDR1 SGHVS, CDR2 FNYEAQ. The V gene lost 5 bases and the J gene lost 6 bases, with 17 bases spanning the gap. This CDR3 is built from 16 residues. Here the CDR3 reads CASSHGQKEFNSPLHF. CDR3 coding DNA: TGTGCCAGCAGCCACGGACAGAAAGAATTTAATTCACCCCTCCACTTT.

V gene TRBV9 combines with J gene TRBJ1-3; perhaps TRBD1 as D (5 bases). The CDR3 is 16 amino acids. Germline values: CDR1 SGDLS, CDR2 YYNGEE. The V end was cut by 4 bases, the J end by 0 bases, with 14 bases between. CDR3 sequence: CASSPWGENSGNTIYF. Here the CDR3 DNA reads TGTGCCAGCAGCCCTTGGGGGGAGAACTCTGGAAACACCATATATTTT. The whole variable domain, remainder taken from reference TRBV9 and TRBJ1-3, is DSGVTQTPKHLITATGQRVTLRCSPRSGDLSVYWYQQSLDQGLQFLIQYYNGEERAKGNILERFSAQQFPDLHSELNLSSLELGDSALYFCASSPWGENSGNTIYFGEGSWLTVV.

This sequence joins TRBV2 and TRBJ1-4; 9 bases agree with TRBD1. Germline assignment: CDR1 SNHLY and CDR2 FYNNEI. This CDR3 is 15 amino acids long. Trimming removed 6 bases from V and 4 bases from J; junction bases left unmatched: 6. CDR3 nucleotide sequence: TGTGCCAGCAGGGAAAAGACAGGGGGTAATGAAAAACTGTTTTTT. Amino acids: CASREKTGGNEKLFF.

The chain recombines TRBV2 with TRBJ1-2; TRBD1 is a possible D gene (6 bases). Germline V gene sequence: CDR1 SNHLY, CDR2 FYNNEI. Trimming removed 6 bases from V and 8 bases from J, with 13 bases in between. CDR3 length: 12 amino acids. The CDR3 is CASRRTGLGYTF. The DNA for the CDR3 is TGTGCCAGCAGGAGAACAGGGCTCGGCTACACCTTC.

The CDR3 bases are TGTGCCAGCAGTTACGGGGGGGACAGGGCGGACGAGCAGTACTTC. Translation: CASSYGGDRADEQYF. The rearrangement joins TRBV6-5 to TRBJ2-7; 9 positions match TRBD1. Germline CDR1 is MNHEY and CDR2 is SVGAGI. V trimming: 2 bases; J trimming: 5 bases; junction bases outside the gene matches: 7. The CDR3 length is 15 residues.

This clone has only a few counts. V usage is TRBV25-1 and J usage is TRBJ1-2, with D hard to call. Germline V gives CDR1 MGHDK, CDR2 SYGVNS. The CDR3 sequence is 10 residues long. Between the trimmed V and J ends, which lost 8 bases and 8 bases, there was a span of 9 bases. Written as DNA, the CDR3 is TGTGCCAGCCTCGGGGTCGGCTACACCTTC. It is translated as CASLGVGYTF.

The V call is TRBV6-6, the J call TRBJ1-4, with D uncertain. Trimming pared 5 bases from V and 5 bases from J, leaving 9 bases between. From germline, CDR1 is MNHNY and CDR2 SVGAGI (reference sequence). The CDR3 spans 13 residues. Written as DNA, the CDR3 is TGTGCCAGCAGTCTGGTCGCGAATGAAAAACTGTTTTTT. Its translation is CASSLVANEKLFF.

The chain recombines TRBV2 with TRBJ1-1; D might be TRBD1 (6 bases). V was pared by 1 base and J by 9 bases, with 9 bases between. This CDR3 is 12 amino acids long. Germline CDR1 SNHLY, CDR2 FYNNEI. The DNA for the CDR3 is TGTGCCAGCAGTGAAGGCGGGGGGCAAGCTTTCTTT. Translation gives CASSEGGGQAFF.

The genes are TRBV2 and TRBJ2-7, with TRBD2 matching 13 bases. The germline V gene encodes CDR1 SNHLY and CDR2 FYNNEI. After removal of 5 bases from V and 3 bases from J, the junction contained 1 base not matched to a gene. The CDR3 totals 14 residues. CDR3 sequence reads: CASSTSGRVYEQYF. In DNA form, the CDR3 reads TGTGCCAGCAGTACTAGCGGGAGGGTCTACGAGCAGTACTTC.

This chain joins TRBV6-1 and TRBJ2-7, with a possible D match to TRBD1 (6 bases). Trimming shortened V by 5 bases and J by 3 bases, and 8 bases separated the two germline ends. The V gene's germline CDR1 is MNHNS and CDR2 SASEGT. This CDR3 contains 12 residues. CDR3 in amino acids: CASSSQGYEQYF. CDR3 nucleotides: TGTGCCAGCAGTTCACAGGGCTACGAGCAGTACTTC.

This sequence joins TRBV11-2 and TRBJ2-2, with D unclear. This CDR3 is built from 16 residues. CDR1 SGHAT and CDR2 FQNNGV come from the germline V gene. V lost 5 bases, J lost 5 bases, and 18 bases lay in between. As DNA, the CDR3 is TGTGCCAGCAGCCGGGTCCTCCCGGAACGGACCGGGGAGCTGTTTTTT. Translating gives CASSRVLPERTGELFF.

This clone appeared once. This chain connects TRBV7-9 to TRBJ2-7; tentatively, D is TRBD2 (6 bases). This CDR3 is 15 amino acids long. V was pared by 5 bases and J by 4 bases, with 18 bases between. CDR1 is SEHNR, CDR2 FQNEAQ, per germline (reference sequence). As DNA, the CDR3 is TGTGCCAGCAGCGCCGCTAGCGAGGGCTATTACGAGCAGTACTTC. This translates into CASSAASEGYYEQYF. The complete variable domain, with remaining parts taken from reference TRBV7-9 and TRBJ2-7, reads DTGVSQNPRHKITKRGQNVTFRCDPISEHNRLYWYRQTLGQGPEFLTYFQNEAQLEKSRLLSDRFSAERPKGSFSTLEIQRTEQGDSAMYLCASSAASEGYYEQYFGPGTRLTVT.